This is a list of T cell receptor beta chains from one sample in a study of radiation and T cells in renal cell carcinoma. Profiled with immunoSEQ multiplex PCR; TCRdb holds only in-frame clones, not every one. The repertoire holds over 90,000 clones, with 84% as singletons. The material was blood, obtained from a patient whose treatment included radiotherapy and nephrectomy. The receptors derive from a man aged 60-69 years with renal cell carcinoma. Each CDR3 is given with its conserved first and last residue. The order of the fields is CDR3 length, J gene, V gene, D gene, clone size, CDR3 DNA, CDR3 protein. D genes are given only for firm matches. Expanded clones are given a class, and other clones once, few, many or no size at all.

len: 13
j_gene: TRBJ1-2
v_gene: TRBV7-2
d_gene: TRBD1
abundance: NA
CDR3nt: TGTGCCAGCAGCTTGGGACAGCAGTATGGCTACACCTTC
CDR3aa: CASSLGQQYGYTF

len: 14
j_gene: TRBJ2-3
v_gene: TRBV30
d_gene: NA
abundance: NA
CDR3nt: TGTGCCTGGAGTGTAGGGGGGGTAGTGGATACGCAGTATTTT
CDR3aa: CAWSVGGVVDTQYF

len: 16
j_gene: TRBJ2-7
v_gene: TRBV5-5
d_gene: NA
abundance: once
CDR3nt: TGTGCCAGCAGCCCCCAGGACACCCGGAGCTCCTACGAGCAGTACTTC
CDR3aa: CASSPQDTRSSYEQYF

len: 14
j_gene: TRBJ1-3
v_gene: TRBV6-5
d_gene: NA
abundance: NA
CDR3nt: TGTGCCAGCAGTCAACCAGGGCCTGGAAACACCATATATTTT
CDR3aa: CASSQPGPGNTIYF

len: 14
j_gene: TRBJ2-1
v_gene: TRBV5-6
d_gene: TRBD1
abundance: NA
CDR3nt: TGTGCCAGCAGTTTCGGGGCCCCAGGGGGTGAGCAGTTCTTC
CDR3aa: CASSFGAPGGEQFF

len: 15
j_gene: TRBJ1-5
v_gene: TRBV5-6
d_gene: NA
abundance: NA
CDR3nt: TGTGCCAGCAGCTTGAGAGGGATTGGGTTTAATCCCCAGCATTTT
CDR3aa: CASSLRGIGFNPQHF

len: 16
j_gene: TRBJ2-5
v_gene: TRBV6-6
d_gene: TRBD1
abundance: NA
CDR3nt: TGTGCCAGCAGTCCCAATACAGGGGTCATGGGAGAGACCCAGTACTTC
CDR3aa: CASSPNTGVMGETQYF

len: 14
j_gene: TRBJ1-2
v_gene: TRBV6-1
d_gene: NA
abundance: NA
CDR3nt: TGTGCCAGCAAGGACCCCAGCGGTAACTATGGCTACACCTTC
CDR3aa: CASKDPSGNYGYTF

len: 15
j_gene: TRBJ2-1
v_gene: TRBV11-3
d_gene: NA
abundance: NA
CDR3nt: TGTGCCAGCAGCTTAGACCCGACCTATTACAATGAGCAGTTCTTC
CDR3aa: CASSLDPTYYNEQFF

len: 16
j_gene: TRBJ1-5
v_gene: TRBV6-1
d_gene: NA
abundance: NA
CDR3nt: TGTGCCAGCAGTGTGGGGCCGGGACCCCAACCTCAGCCCCAGCATTTT
CDR3aa: CASSVGPGPQPQPQHF

len: 11
j_gene: TRBJ1-1
v_gene: TRBV7-9
d_gene: NA
abundance: NA
CDR3nt: TGTGCAGACCGGGACACTCCTGAAGCTTTCTTT
CDR3aa: CADRDTPEAFF

len: 14
j_gene: TRBJ2-7
v_gene: TRBV14
d_gene: NA
abundance: NA
CDR3nt: TGTGCCAGCAGCCCCAGGCCGGGACCCTACGAGCAGTACTTC
CDR3aa: CASSPRPGPYEQYF

len: 14
j_gene: TRBJ2-3
v_gene: TRBV9
d_gene: NA
abundance: NA
CDR3nt: TGTGCCAGCAGCGTAGATGCGGCCACAGATACGCAGTATTTT
CDR3aa: CASSVDAATDTQYF

len: 15
j_gene: TRBJ2-2
v_gene: TRBV7-3
d_gene: TRBD2
abundance: NA
CDR3nt: TGTGCCAGCAGCTTAGGACTAGCGAACACCGGGGAGCTGTTTTTT
CDR3aa: CASSLGLANTGELFF

len: 16
j_gene: TRBJ2-4
v_gene: TRBV28
d_gene: TRBD2
abundance: NA
CDR3nt: TGTGCCAGCAGTCTCCTAGCGGAACTAGCCAAAAACATTCAGTACTTC
CDR3aa: CASSLLAELAKNIQYF

len: 14
j_gene: TRBJ2-7
v_gene: TRBV27
d_gene: NA
abundance: once
CDR3nt: TGTGCCAGCAGTTTAGTAGGGGGACCCTACGAGCAGTACTTC
CDR3aa: CASSLVGGPYEQYF

len: 14
j_gene: TRBJ2-1
v_gene: TRBV5-4
d_gene: NA
abundance: NA
CDR3nt: TGTGCCAGCAGCTTGGTAGCAGGGAACAATGAGCAGTTCTTC
CDR3aa: CASSLVAGNNEQFF

len: 15
j_gene: TRBJ2-7
v_gene: TRBV14
d_gene: NA
abundance: NA
CDR3nt: TGTGCCAGCAGCCAGCTGGCAGCTTACCACTACGAGCAGTACTTC
CDR3aa: CASSQLAAYHYEQYF

len: 11
j_gene: TRBJ1-2
v_gene: TRBV20-1
d_gene: NA
abundance: NA
CDR3nt: TGCAGTGCCACGGGACAATATGGCTACACCTTC
CDR3aa: CSATGQYGYTF

len: 14
j_gene: TRBJ1-3
v_gene: TRBV30
d_gene: NA
abundance: NA
CDR3nt: TGTGCCTGGAGTGACAGTCTCTCTGGAAACACCATATATTTT
CDR3aa: CAWSDSLSGNTIYF

len: 14
j_gene: TRBJ1-2
v_gene: TRBV7-2
d_gene: NA
abundance: NA
CDR3nt: TGTGCCAGCAGCCCCTCGGGCGGTAACTATGGCTACACCTTC
CDR3aa: CASSPSGGNYGYTF

len: 13
j_gene: TRBJ2-7
v_gene: TRBV2
d_gene: NA
abundance: NA
CDR3nt: TGTGCCAGCACCAGGACGGCTAATTCCGAGCAGTACTTC
CDR3aa: CASTRTANSEQYF

len: 12
j_gene: TRBJ1-1
v_gene: TRBV10-3
d_gene: NA
abundance: NA
CDR3nt: TGTGCCATGCGAACGGGGGAAACTGAAGCTTTCTTT
CDR3aa: CAMRTGETEAFF

len: 17
j_gene: TRBJ2-7
v_gene: TRBV28
d_gene: NA
abundance: NA
CDR3nt: TGTGCCAGCACCCAGAATTGGATGGGGGGTACCTCCTACGAGCAGTACTTC
CDR3aa: CASTQNWMGGTSYEQYF

len: 16
j_gene: TRBJ2-1
v_gene: TRBV15
d_gene: TRBD2
abundance: NA
CDR3nt: TGTGCCACCAGGCAGGAGGGACTAGCGAGACACAATGAGCAGTTCTTC
CDR3aa: CATRQEGLARHNEQFF

len: 16
j_gene: TRBJ2-5
v_gene: TRBV27
d_gene: TRBD2
abundance: NA
CDR3nt: TGTGCCAGCAGTGCCTCTAGCGGGGAGGTCCAAGAGACCCAGTACTTC
CDR3aa: CASSASSGEVQETQYF

len: 15
j_gene: TRBJ2-2
v_gene: TRBV10-3
d_gene: NA
abundance: NA
CDR3nt: TGTGCCATCAGTGAAGAGGGCCGGGGCACCGGGGAGCTGTTTTTT
CDR3aa: CAISEEGRGTGELFF

len: 15
j_gene: TRBJ2-1
v_gene: TRBV4-1
d_gene: NA
abundance: NA
CDR3nt: TGCGCCAGCAGCCCAGCCGGGAGGGGGCGCAATGAGCAGTTCTTC
CDR3aa: CASSPAGRGRNEQFF

len: 16
j_gene: TRBJ2-2
v_gene: TRBV28
d_gene: NA
abundance: NA
CDR3nt: TGTGCCAGCAGTTCGGACCGGGGCGCTGACACCGGGGAGCTGTTTTTT
CDR3aa: CASSSDRGADTGELFF

len: 15
j_gene: TRBJ1-2
v_gene: TRBV5-1
d_gene: NA
abundance: few
CDR3nt: TGCGCCAGCAGCTTGCGAGCTCTAGGGGCGAGTGGCTACACCTTC
CDR3aa: CASSLRALGASGYTF

len: 14
j_gene: TRBJ2-3
v_gene: TRBV7-8
d_gene: NA
abundance: NA
CDR3nt: TGTGCCAGCAGCTTCGGGGTTAGCACAGATACGCAGTATTTT
CDR3aa: CASSFGVSTDTQYF

len: 15
j_gene: TRBJ2-6
v_gene: TRBV19
d_gene: NA
abundance: NA
CDR3nt: TGTGCCAGTAGCCTCCCCCCTTCTGGGGCCAACGTCCTGACTTTC
CDR3aa: CASSLPPSGANVLTF

len: 15
j_gene: TRBJ2-1
v_gene: TRBV11-3
d_gene: NA
abundance: NA
CDR3nt: TGTGCCAGCAGCTTAGGATGGGGGGCTAGCAATGAGCAGTTCTTC
CDR3aa: CASSLGWGASNEQFF

len: 13
j_gene: TRBJ1-3
v_gene: TRBV5-1
d_gene: NA
abundance: few
CDR3nt: TGCGCCAGCAGCTTGAGGGGTGGAAACACCATATATTTT
CDR3aa: CASSLRGGNTIYF

len: 15
j_gene: TRBJ2-7
v_gene: TRBV16
d_gene: NA
abundance: NA
CDR3nt: TGTGCCAGCAGCCTAAAGGCTCAGCCCACCTACGAGCAGTACTTC
CDR3aa: CASSLKAQPTYEQYF

len: 14
j_gene: TRBJ2-7
v_gene: TRBV18
d_gene: NA
abundance: NA
CDR3nt: TGTGCCAGCTCGCCTGGAGGGGGTTCCTACGAGCAGTACTTC
CDR3aa: CASSPGGGSYEQYF

len: 15
j_gene: TRBJ2-1
v_gene: TRBV6-5
d_gene: TRBD2
abundance: NA
CDR3nt: TGTGCCAGCAGTTCGGGACTAGCGGGAGCTGGTGAGCAGTTCTTC
CDR3aa: CASSSGLAGAGEQFF

len: 14
j_gene: TRBJ2-7
v_gene: TRBV4-1
d_gene: NA
abundance: NA
CDR3nt: TGCGCCAGCAGCCAATTTACAGGTCCCTACGAGCAGTACTTC
CDR3aa: CASSQFTGPYEQYF

len: 17
j_gene: TRBJ2-6
v_gene: TRBV9
d_gene: TRBD2
abundance: NA
CDR3nt: TGTGCCAGCAGCGTGGGACTAGCGGGAGGTGGGGCCAACGTCCTGACTTTC
CDR3aa: CASSVGLAGGGANVLTF

len: 12
j_gene: TRBJ2-7
v_gene: TRBV7-2
d_gene: NA
abundance: NA
CDR3nt: TGTGCCAGCAGCCTTCGTTCTCCGGAGCAGTACTTC
CDR3aa: CASSLRSPEQYF

len: 13
j_gene: TRBJ1-1
v_gene: TRBV28
d_gene: NA
abundance: NA
CDR3nt: TGTGCCAGCAGTAGCGGACGGTTCGCCCCAGCTTTCTTT
CDR3aa: CASSSGRFAPAFF

len: 15
j_gene: TRBJ2-7
v_gene: TRBV23-1
d_gene: NA
abundance: NA
CDR3nt: TGCGCCAGCAGTCAATGGGGGCAGGGAACCTACGAGCAGTACTTC
CDR3aa: CASSQWGQGTYEQYF

len: 15
j_gene: TRBJ2-3
v_gene: TRBV5-1
d_gene: NA
abundance: NA
CDR3nt: TGCGCCAGCAGCCCAAGAAGTTGGGGAAGGGATACGCAGTATTTT
CDR3aa: CASSPRSWGRDTQYF

len: 13
j_gene: TRBJ2-7
v_gene: TRBV7-9
d_gene: NA
abundance: few
CDR3nt: TGTGCCAGCAGCTTGCCCTTCTCGGACGAGCAGTACTTC
CDR3aa: CASSLPFSDEQYF

len: 15
j_gene: TRBJ2-5
v_gene: TRBV19
d_gene: NA
abundance: NA
CDR3nt: TGTGCCAGTAGTACCTCAGGGAGGGGGCAAGAGACCCAGTACTTC
CDR3aa: CASSTSGRGQETQYF

len: 15
j_gene: TRBJ2-7
v_gene: TRBV28
d_gene: NA
abundance: NA
CDR3nt: TGTGCCAGCAGTCATAGCGGTTCCGTCGACCACGAGCAGTACTTC
CDR3aa: CASSHSGSVDHEQYF

len: 16
j_gene: TRBJ2-6
v_gene: TRBV28
d_gene: TRBD1
abundance: NA
CDR3nt: TGTGCCAGCAGTTTAGGGACAGTCTCTGGGGCCAACGTCCTGACTTTC
CDR3aa: CASSLGTVSGANVLTF

len: 16
j_gene: TRBJ1-5
v_gene: TRBV18
d_gene: NA
abundance: NA
CDR3nt: TGTGCCAGCTCACCACTAGGGGTGGGTAACAATCAGCCCCAGCATTTT
CDR3aa: CASSPLGVGNNQPQHF

len: 15
j_gene: TRBJ1-2
v_gene: TRBV7-6
d_gene: TRBD1
abundance: NA
CDR3nt: TGTGCCAGCAGTAAAACCGGGACAGGGGTCTATGGCTACACCTTC
CDR3aa: CASSKTGTGVYGYTF

len: 14
j_gene: TRBJ1-2
v_gene: TRBV5-1
d_gene: NA
abundance: NA
CDR3nt: TGCGCCAGCAGCTTGGAGGGACTTGACTATGGCTACACCTTC
CDR3aa: CASSLEGLDYGYTF

len: 16
j_gene: TRBJ1-3
v_gene: TRBV7-2
d_gene: TRBD1
abundance: NA
CDR3nt: TGTGCCAGCAGCTCCACCGGGACAGAGCTAGGAAACACCATATATTTT
CDR3aa: CASSSTGTELGNTIYF

len: 11
j_gene: TRBJ2-7
v_gene: TRBV6-1
d_gene: NA
abundance: NA
CDR3nt: TGTGCCAGCAGTACAGCCTACGAGCAGTACTTC
CDR3aa: CASSTAYEQYF

len: 15
j_gene: TRBJ2-3
v_gene: TRBV5-1
d_gene: NA
abundance: few
CDR3nt: TGCGCCACCCACCCCCGGGGGGCTGCGGCAGATACGCAGTATTTT
CDR3aa: CATHPRGAAADTQYF